The present T cell receptor (beta chain) was sequenced within a study of breast tumors, draining lymph nodes, adjacent tissues (TCRdb year 2016). For context, the study as a whole: In breast cancer patients, the study compared the TCR beta repertoires of tumor, adjacent nontumor tissue and axillary lymph nodes. The study aimed to assess the relationships and possible T-cell exchange between tumor, surrounding tissue and draining lymph node repertoires in human breast cancer.

The axillary draining lymph nodes of breast cancer patients were the source of the lymph node samples. Note on this clonotype: Its antigen remains undetermined. No base qualities exist here, and no much larger clone lies one base off it.

The sequencer was an Illumina HiSeq 2000. Multiplex PCR amplification was used to build the TCR beta chain libraries. The amplified TCR beta chain products were analyzed by high-throughput sequencing. The public reads were reanalyzed by TCRdb: fastp trimming at Q25, MiXCR alignment, in-frame beta chains only. Rows merge per CDR3 protein into single entries with the most common DNA and genes. This sample comprises 200,000 to 250,000 distinct CDR3 sequences, less than 45% of them detected only once. The ten biggest clones cover 3% to 4.5% of the sample. V and J are trimmed by 5 bases and 5 bases, and the gene matches miss 1 base of the junction. Reading from cysteine to phenylalanine, the CDR3 counts 13 amino acids. Of all the DNA, just the CDR3 is kept, 39 bases in frame from base 1. The germline V gene specifies KGHDR as CDR1 and SFDVKD as CDR2. Points the paper makes about the study in general: A scenario in which most tumor T cells derive from the lymph node and then expand within tumor tissue was judged to be consistent with the data. The study presented the conclusion that tumor T cells originate in lymph nodes as consistent with a hypothesis, not as something directly demonstrated. Tumor and nontumor tissue repertoires were significantly more similar in luminal-like than in basal-like breast cancer. Tumor T-cell repertoires showed less diversity than lymph node repertoires and more diversity than nontumor tissue repertoires, and tumor T-cell repertoires showed preferential V and J gene usage.

Sequenced material: axillary lymph node tissue. The rearrangement joined TRBV24-1 to TRBJ1-5; 8 middle bases align to TRBD1. The clonotype originates from a female donor with breast cancer. Some clones in this sample may be carry-over from other donors' samples. Read as DNA, the sequence is TGTGCCACCAGTGGGACAGGGTATCAGCCCCAGCATTTT. Its translation is CATSGTGYQPQHF.